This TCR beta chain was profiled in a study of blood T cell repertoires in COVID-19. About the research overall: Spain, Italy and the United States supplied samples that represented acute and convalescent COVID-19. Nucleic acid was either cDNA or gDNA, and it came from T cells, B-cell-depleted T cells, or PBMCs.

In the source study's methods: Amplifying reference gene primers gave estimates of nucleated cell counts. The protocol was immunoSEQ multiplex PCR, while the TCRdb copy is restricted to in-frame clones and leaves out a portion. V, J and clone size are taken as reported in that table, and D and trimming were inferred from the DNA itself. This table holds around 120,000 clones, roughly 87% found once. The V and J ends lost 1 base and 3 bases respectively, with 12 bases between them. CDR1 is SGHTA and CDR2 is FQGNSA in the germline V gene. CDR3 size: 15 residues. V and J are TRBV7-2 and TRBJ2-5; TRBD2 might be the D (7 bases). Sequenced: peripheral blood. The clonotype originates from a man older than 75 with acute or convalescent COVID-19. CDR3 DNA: TGTGCCAGCAGCTTAGGAGGGGGGGTGGAAGAGACCCAGTACTTC. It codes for CASSLGGGVEETQYF.